This T cell receptor (beta chain) was found in a study of T cell responses to AZD1222 COVID-19 vaccine. Study results and limitations: In a largely white British group with more females than males, clonal diversity was possibly underestimated. The span of vaccine-associated CD4 TCRs extended across spike, with dominance at 160-218 and 743-854. Receipt of two AZD1222 doses was followed by a rise in Spike-specific TCR breadth and depth.

Pooling was applied to second doses at about 4 or about 12 weeks. Turning to this clone: Its matching antigen is unknown.

This CDR3 region has 14 residues. The germline V gene has CDR1 ENHRY and CDR2 SYGVKD. Trimming stripped 7 bases from V and 4 bases from J, with 14 bases between. Data came from immunoSEQ multiplex PCR; TCRdb stores just in-frame clones and leaves some out. This sample yields 97,000 or so clones, of which 91% are seen a single time; around 8.6% belongs to the top ten. This receptor was obtained from an adult who received the AZD1222 COVID-19 vaccine. The sample in question was peripheral blood, obtained 28 days after the second AZD1222 dose. V and J are TRBV10-3 and TRBJ1-3; unclear D gene. DNA of the CDR3: TGTGCCATCATGAACACGGAGGTGGGAAACACCATATATTTT. Amino acid sequence: CAIMNTEVGNTIYF.